This T cell receptor (beta chain) is from a study of technical replicates of blood from a handful of donors. Method: immunoSEQ multiplex PCR; TCRdb's copy keeps in-frame clones and lacks some. The table lists about 50,000 clones, approximately 90% of them singletons, with 3.5% to 4.5% in the top ten. The CDR3 is 15 amino acids. Germline CDR1 and CDR2: MNHNY and SVGAGI (reference sequence). Trimming took off 4 bases at V and 6 bases at J, with 13 bases between the two ends. The chain couples TRBV6-6 to TRBJ1-6; D call uncertain. The receptor's source is a human donor in good health. Some clones in this sample may be carry-over from other donors' samples. Sequencing was carried out using PBMCs. CDR3 in DNA: TGTGCCAGCAGTTCCCCCGGCGGGAGTAATTCACCCCTCCACTTT. It encodes CASSSPGGSNSPLHF.